Below, one T cell receptor beta chain is given with its context. In its sample, this clone was seen once. Its antigen is currently not known. Qualities for individual bases were not recorded, and no much larger clone is one base off. To prepare the library, the immunoSEQ multiplex PCR assay was applied. For most patients, high-throughput TCR-beta CDR3 sequencing of genomic DNA was performed by Adaptive Biotechnologies. Under the source paper's analysis protocol: Adaptive's ImmunoSEQ software supplied the TCR sequencing data for 18 patients, while MiXCR and VDJtools were used to process a few other patients. CDR3 nucleotide sequences shared between donor and recipient were removed because the origin of such sequences could not be assigned. At least 2-fold expansion over unstimulated cells and a minimum CFSE-low frequency of 0.002% (template counts) or 0.001% (read counts) were required for clones to be classified as alloreactive. Clones were considered mappable if detected in sequenced pre-transplant spleen, lymph node, or MLR CFSE-low populations of the donor or recipient. The cumulative frequency of alloreactive clones was calculated as a percentage of all sequences, weighted by copy number. Sourced from immuneACCESS, this table was stored by TCRdb with only in-frame sequences that have V and J called. A share of the clones is absent; for the studies checked, an unresolved V gene accounts for under half, and the remainder has no known explanation. The V and J calls and the clone size are those of that table, but D and trimming were determined from the DNA. Across this sample there are 35,000 to 40,000 clones, with 75% to 90% seen only once. Jointly, the top ten make up approximately 3.7% of the sample.

In the first month after transplant, blood samples were collected up to 4 times, and after that at least monthly when available. These data come from a study of graft-versus-host responses after intestinal transplantation (dated by TCRdb to the early 2020s). For the study in its entirety: The transplants that recipients got were multivisceral, liver-intestinal, or isolated intestinal. Donor T cell macrochimerism was defined as a peak of at least 4% donor T cells among recipient peripheral blood mononuclear cells. To identify alloreactive clones, pre-transplant mixed lymphocyte reaction products were sequenced and then compared with unstimulated pre-transplant donor and recipient T cells. After intestinal transplantation, graft-versus-host and host-versus-graft alloreactive T cell clones in the graft, circulation and bone marrow were tracked using bulk TCR-beta CDR3 sequencing. Every recipient was given anti-thymocyte globulin induction, followed by approximately 3 years of maintenance tacrolimus and steroids. Of the roughly 26 intestinal transplant recipients enrolled in the cohort, one of whom was a retransplant, a few patients without pretransplant specimens were excluded. Rather than going through the commercial service, samples from a few later patients were sequenced in-house on an Illumina MiSeq and processed with MiXCR. Study-wide findings and limitations: Early after transplant, peak levels of circulating GvH clones were found to be associated with declines in HvG clones. In patients with donor T cell macrochimerism, the allografts had high GvH to HvG T cell clonal ratios. The conclusions were limited by the relatively low number and heterogeneity of the intestinal transplant patients. GvH clones were detected in recipient bone marrow, and some of these GvH clones were observed earlier in ileal mucosa or blood, consistent with an intestinal mucosal origin.

In the germline V gene (reference sequence), CDR1 corresponds to MNHEY and CDR2 to SMNVEV. Ends trimmed: V by 6 bases, J by 4 bases; bases unmatched to a gene: 10. The CDR3 contains 15 residues, cysteine and phenylalanine counted. Only the CDR3 portion is preserved as DNA: 45 bases, with reading frame beginning at the first base. The sequence was collected from a human patient who received an intestinal transplant, so some T cells may come from the graft donor. The sample in question was PBMCs, obtained about 38 months after transplant. The sequence is built from TRBV27 and TRBJ2-5; TRBD1 fits 8 bases in the junction. The CDR3 is CASSATRTGRETQYF. The bases are TGTGCCAGCAGCGCCACCCGGACAGGGCGAGAGACCCAGTACTTC.